These T cell receptor beta chains were read from a single sample in a study of blood T cells in healthy people across ages. TCRdb re-called the 5' RACE reads with MiXCR, one entry per CDR3 protein. This sample has some 550,000 distinct CDR3 sequences, with around 48% found just once. Sequenced input: blood. Every receptor here comes from a man older than 75 in good health. Both conserved end residues are part of each CDR3.

J,V,CDR3
TRBJ1-2,TRBV7-2,CASSLDVGEGINGYTF
-,TRBV27,CASSFVAEGTQYF
TRBJ1-6,TRBV6-5,CASSPRGTLGSPLHF
TRBJ1-2,TRBV12-3/TRBV12-4,CASRVTGGDGYTF
TRBJ2-1,TRBV20-1,CSAGGGRGNEQFF
TRBJ2-4,TRBV7-8,CASSPGAVAKNIQYF
TRBJ2-1,TRBV20-1,CSALSGGARNEQFF
-,TRBV20-1,CSARISSRLAGGETQYF
TRBJ2-3,TRBV20-1,CSASPPSGGPTDTQYF
TRBJ1-1,TRBV29-1,CSVEMVKRAFF
TRBJ2-6,TRBV30,CAWGEPAVNVLTF
TRBJ2-7,TRBV4-2,CASSQAPSGTFHEQYF
TRBJ2-6,TRBV12-3/TRBV12-4,CASSFGRNSGANVLTF
-,TRBV20-1,CSARDGPRETQYF
TRBJ2-7,TRBV25-1,CASSEGTGTSYEQYF
TRBJ2-7,TRBV7-2,CASSSSSGRSYEQYF
TRBJ2-6,TRBV29-1,CSVMLASGANVLTF
TRBJ2-1,TRBV5-1,CAPESNEQFF
TRBJ2-2,TRBV10-3,CAMRQGNTGELFF
TRBJ2-1,TRBV9,CASSVQGFGEQFF
TRBJ2-3,TRBV20-1,CSARGLAGGPDTQYF
TRBJ2-7,TRBV15,CATQLAVSSYEQYF
TRBJ1-5,TRBV28,CASIPLGGGQPQHF
TRBJ2-5,TRBV7-2,CASSRSMETQYF
TRBJ2-7,TRBV29-1,CSVQRTTSSYEQYF
TRBJ2-5,TRBV5-1,CASRLGQSQETQYF
TRBJ2-7,TRBV18,CASSPGGSGEQYF
TRBJ2-5,TRBV7-2,CASSEGWRETQYF
-,TRBV6-2/TRBV6-3,CASQPIDAAGVYEQYF
TRBJ1-4,TRBV7-9,CASSLVAATNEKLFF
TRBJ2-5,TRBV20-1,CSAYRDQETQYF
TRBJ2-5,TRBV7-2,CASSLAVARAQETQYF
TRBJ2-7,TRBV20-1,CSAEGLAGPSYEQYF
TRBJ2-1,TRBV9,CASSVAWSLAGGSDEQFF
TRBJ1-5,TRBV6-4,CASSDEMNQPQHF
TRBJ1-1,TRBV6-2/TRBV6-3,CASSKTGQVGTEAFF
TRBJ2-7,TRBV7-9,CASSLVGTSGGTNGQYF
TRBJ1-1,TRBV27,CASSRDSPSTEAFF
TRBJ2-6,TRBV20-1,CSARSGPGANVLTF
TRBJ2-4,TRBV5-1,CASSLGETKNIQYF
TRBJ2-5,TRBV7-2,CASSLAGGPQTQYF
TRBJ2-2,TRBV7-2,CASSPIDAGELFF
TRBJ2-3,TRBV6-6,CASSKSRAARTDTQYF
TRBJ1-5,TRBV20-1,CSARVDGDSNQPQHF
TRBJ2-5,TRBV20-1,CSASFRGGAETQYF
TRBJ2-3,TRBV29-1,CSVTAGVGTDTQYF
TRBJ2-2,TRBV4-3,CASSQEANRGRGTGELFF
TRBJ2-3,TRBV5-1,CASSLLAGGRADTQYF
TRBJ2-1,TRBV4-3,CASSQALGWGGFF
TRBJ1-2,TRBV29-1,CSVNRGVNYGYTF
TRBJ2-3,TRBV7-9,CASSWTGRADTQYF
TRBJ2-3,TRBV12-3/TRBV12-4,CASSPSWGAADTQYF